This T cell receptor beta chain was obtained from a study of blood T cell repertoires in COVID-19. In the study overall: Both acute and convalescent COVID-19 samples were obtained from the United States, Italy and Spain. From T cells, B-cell-depleted T cells, or PBMCs came the material, which was cDNA or gDNA.

As originally analysed: It was from reference gene primer amplification that nucleated cell counts were estimated. Only in-frame clones appear in the TCRdb table, and some are missing; sequencing was by immunoSEQ multiplex PCR. The V and J calls and the clone size are those of that table, but D and trimming were determined from the DNA. The sample contains 300,000 or so clones, around 83% of which appear only once. The germline gives CDR1 SGHAT, CDR2 FQNNGV. Trimming at V came to 4 bases and at J to 10 bases, leaving 8 bases not matched to a gene. The CDR3 runs to 13 residues. The specimen sequenced was peripheral blood. V and J are TRBV11-2 and TRBJ1-1; 8 bases are shared with TRBD1. The sequence came from a woman aged 45-59 years with acute or convalescent COVID-19. This CDR3 is CASSWQGAGVAFF. The CDR3 nucleotides are TGTGCCAGCAGCTGGCAGGGGGCGGGAGTAGCTTTCTTT.